Given below is one T cell receptor beta chain in context. In its sample, this clonotype was seen a few times. Its antigen is not yet known. The sample holds no much larger clone one base away, and base qualities are not on file. Library creation used RT-PCR. Sequencer: Illumina HiSeq 2500. TCRdb cleaned the public reads at Q25 with fastp, built clones with MiXCR and kept in-frame beta chains. Entries that share a CDR3 protein sequence are merged under the most common genes and DNA. The sample table holds around 650,000 distinct CDR3 sequences, of which 15% to 19% were seen once. Under 14% of the sample is in the top ten clones. This record belongs to a study of response to subunit inactivated influenza vaccine (dated by TCRdb to the late 2010s). Concerning the study at large: The study used deep quantitative T cell receptor repertoire profiling to track responses to a trivalent subunit inactivated influenza vaccine. Here is what the overall study found, with its caveats: The authors suggested that each seasonal influenza vaccination may recruit only a limited number of new T cells.

In the germline V gene (reference sequence), CDR1 corresponds to DFQATT and CDR2 to SNEGSKA. The CDR3 has 16 amino acids, counting the end cysteine and phenylalanine. CDR3 DNA is the only sequence kept; it has 48 bases, read in frame from the first base. The junction shows trimming of 0 bases on V and 2 bases on J, and the gene matches do not reach 6 bases of it. The chain uses TRBV20-1 and TRBJ2-2; 7 bases in the middle match TRBD1. This receptor was taken from a man aged 50 to 60 who received an inactivated influenza vaccine. Donor details come from another sample of the same person, matched by shared clones. The sample consisted of PBMCs from blood, taken 11 to 12 days after vaccination. CDR3 protein: CSARDPGQANTGELFF. The DNA is as follows: TGCAGTGCTAGAGACCCCGGACAGGCTAACACCGGGGAGCTGTTTTTT.